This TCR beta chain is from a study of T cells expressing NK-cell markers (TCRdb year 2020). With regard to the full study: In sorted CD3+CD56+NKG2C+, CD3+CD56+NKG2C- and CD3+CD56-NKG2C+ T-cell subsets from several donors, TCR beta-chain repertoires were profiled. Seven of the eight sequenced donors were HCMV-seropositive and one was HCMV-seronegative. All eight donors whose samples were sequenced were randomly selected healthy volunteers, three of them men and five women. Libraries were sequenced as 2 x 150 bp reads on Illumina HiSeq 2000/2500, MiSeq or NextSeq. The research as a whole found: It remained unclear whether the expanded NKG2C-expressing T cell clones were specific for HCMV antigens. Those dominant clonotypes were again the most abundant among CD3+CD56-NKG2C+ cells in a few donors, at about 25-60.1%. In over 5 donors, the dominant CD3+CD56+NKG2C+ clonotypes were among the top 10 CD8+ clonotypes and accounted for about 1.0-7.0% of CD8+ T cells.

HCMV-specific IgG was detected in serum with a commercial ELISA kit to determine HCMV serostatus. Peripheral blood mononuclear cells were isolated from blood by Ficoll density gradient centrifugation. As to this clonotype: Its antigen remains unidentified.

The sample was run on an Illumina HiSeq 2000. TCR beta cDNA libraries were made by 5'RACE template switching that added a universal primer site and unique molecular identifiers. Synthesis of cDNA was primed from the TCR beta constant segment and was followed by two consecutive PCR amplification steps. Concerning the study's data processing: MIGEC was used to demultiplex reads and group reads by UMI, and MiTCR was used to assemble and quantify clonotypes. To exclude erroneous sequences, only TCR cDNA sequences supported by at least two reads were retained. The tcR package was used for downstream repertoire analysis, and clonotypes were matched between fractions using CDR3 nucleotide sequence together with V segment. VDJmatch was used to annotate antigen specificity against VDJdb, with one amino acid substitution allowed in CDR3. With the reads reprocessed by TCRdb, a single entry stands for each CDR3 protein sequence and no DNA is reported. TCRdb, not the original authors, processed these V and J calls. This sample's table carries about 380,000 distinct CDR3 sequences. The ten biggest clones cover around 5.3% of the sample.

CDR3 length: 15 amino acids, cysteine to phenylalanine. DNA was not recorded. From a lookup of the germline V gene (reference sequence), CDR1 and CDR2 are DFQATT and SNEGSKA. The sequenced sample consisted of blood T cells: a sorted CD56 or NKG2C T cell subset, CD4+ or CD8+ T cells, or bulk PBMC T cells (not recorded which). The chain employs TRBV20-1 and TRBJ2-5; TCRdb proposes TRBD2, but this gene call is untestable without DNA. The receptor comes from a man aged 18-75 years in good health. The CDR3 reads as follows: CSARDGENPLETQYF.